The clone carrying this TCR beta chain showed up many times. Its cognate antigen is unknown. The TCR beta CDR3 regions underwent amplification using RNA transcripts as the source. First-round RT-PCR with HTBI primers amplified the TCR CDR3 region. TCRdb re-called the multiplex PCR reads with MiXCR, one entry per CDR3 protein. The sample yields a few hundred thousand distinct CDR3 sequences, around 46% seen once. Germline loops: CDR1 MNHEY, CDR2 SMNVEV (reference sequence). The CDR3 contains 13 residues. V was cut by 6 bases and J by 2 bases, with 11 bases left in between. These data are taken from a study of T cells in Graves' hyperthyroidism and ophthalmopathy. Study results and limitations: The blood repertoire included most of the expanded thyroid clonotypes above 0.001.

The chain uses TRBV27 and TRBJ2-7; tentative D call: TRBD2 (6 bases). The material sequenced was peripheral blood or thyroid tissue (not recorded which). The TCR comes from a woman younger than 35 with Graves' hyperthyroidism. The DNA of the CDR3 is TGTGCCAGCAGGCCGGGGGTTGCCTACGAGCAGTACTTC. Translation: CASRPGVAYEQYF.